Sequencing of this T cell receptor (beta chain) was carried out in a study of post-analysis software for immune sequencing data. About the research overall: Several disease courses (relapsing-remitting, secondary progressive and progressive-relapsing) of multiple sclerosis were included.

Of note for this clonotype: Its antigen is not known.

General study points: Included in a set of roughly 5 TRBV segments more frequent in patients than controls were TRBV5-6, TRBV5-1 and TRBV20-1. Multiple sclerosis was associated with a significant reduction in normalized Chao1 diversity relative to controls. Strong same-batch co-clustering of samples appeared with F measure clustering.

This CDR3 has 12 amino acids. Germline loops: CDR1 SGHTA, CDR2 FQGNSA. The ends were cut back, 6 bases at V and 10 bases at J, with 13 bases in the middle. Each TCR beta cDNA library carried unique molecular identifiers. Yield was 500,000 or so cDNA molecules from around 1 to 9.1 million T cells. MiXCR, applied by TCRdb to the PCR reads, yields one record per CDR3 protein. The sample shows 750,000 to 950,000 distinct CDR3 sequences, approximately 50% of them seen only once. The sequencing sample was made of blood. The chain is built from TRBV7-2 and TRBJ2-1; D could derive from TRBD1 or TRBD2 (5 bases each). This clonotype was sampled from a girl aged 5 to 17 with multiple sclerosis. The CDR3 protein is CASSSGTLEQFF. In DNA form, the CDR3 reads TGTGCCAGCAGTTCTGGGACGTTAGAGCAGTTCTTC.